The rows below give T cell receptor beta chains drawn from one sample of a study of blood T cell repertoires in COVID-19. Only in-frame clones appear in the TCRdb table, and some are missing; sequencing was by immunoSEQ multiplex PCR. This sample has around 100,000 clones, with about 85% found just once. Sample: peripheral blood. The receptors were gathered from a human donor in a cohort sampled during active COVID-19. The conserved cysteine and the conserved F or W are not part of the CDR3 here.

CDR3	V	J
ASSLALRSALTTEAF	TRBV7-2	TRBJ1-1
ASSYSSTGEKLF	TRBV6-2/TRBV6-3	TRBJ1-4
ASYRGLAPRTESSYNEQF	TRBV12-5	TRBJ2-1
ASSYSRDSTLYT	TRBV6-5	TRBJ1-2
ASSPWDSEAF	TRBV5-5	TRBJ1-1
ASRRGSEQY	TRBV6-5	TRBJ2-7
ASSVTSGGNTGELF	TRBV6-4	TRBJ2-2
ASSLAALALTYEQY	TRBV7-8	TRBJ2-7
ASSLGAPDTQY	TRBV7-2	TRBJ2-3
ASSFGPNEKLF	TRBV7-2	TRBJ1-4
ASRDQGPSYEQY	TRBV6-6	TRBJ2-7
ASSLVGREQF	TRBV5-1	TRBJ2-1
ASSVRQAADYGYT	TRBV4-3	TRBJ1-2
ASRGGQGPYEQY	TRBV28	TRBJ2-7
ASSEFNGGRFNQPQH	TRBV6-1	TRBJ1-5
ASSSDRGVVTEAF	TRBV6-6	TRBJ1-1
ASSSTGGITGELF	TRBV19	TRBJ2-2
ASSLGGPSTDTQY	TRBV11-3	TRBJ2-3
ASSEGPQSGNTIY	TRBV6-1	TRBJ1-3
ASSYIQRTDTQY	TRBV6-2/TRBV6-3	TRBJ2-3
ASSLGTGGNTIY	TRBV5-1	TRBJ1-3
ASSFSLDEQY	TRBV7-2	TRBJ2-7
ASSEGTGRQY	TRBV2	TRBJ2-7
ASSYFAGLYNEQF	TRBV6-2/TRBV6-3	TRBJ2-1
ATSRDRRTGVIYGYT	TRBV15	TRBJ1-2
ASSQERGSGANVLT	TRBV4-3	TRBJ2-6
ASSTRGTNEKLF	TRBV5-4	TRBJ1-4
ASSLVGTSGGHEQY	TRBV7-2	TRBJ2-7
SVALGDRGADTQY	TRBV29-1	TRBJ2-3
AWSVTGGYT	TRBV30	TRBJ1-2
ASMGPLNEKLF	TRBV6-5	TRBJ1-4
ASSLGQGATYGYT	TRBV7-9	TRBJ1-2
AWSRAASGGPDEQF	TRBV30	TRBJ2-1
AWSRSGGAPETQY	TRBV30	TRBJ2-5
ASSPQGDRPLH	TRBV6-2/TRBV6-3	TRBJ1-6
ASSLQGKNGYT	TRBV5-4	TRBJ1-2
ASSPRTSGGLYNEQF	TRBV5-1	TRBJ2-1
ASSRTGLGLSQPQH	TRBV3-1/TRBV3-2	TRBJ1-5
ASSIDFGWTDYGYT	TRBV19	TRBJ1-2
ASSYYGTTSDTQY	TRBV6-2/TRBV6-3	TRBJ2-3
AWSPGDEQY	TRBV30	TRBJ2-7
ASGIDYLAMNEQF	TRBV12-5	TRBJ2-1
ASSVGRRNTGELF	TRBV9	TRBJ2-2
ATSRDPGRDTEAF	TRBV15	TRBJ1-1
SVEVGQGEAF	TRBV29-1	TRBJ1-1
ASEGSGNTIY	TRBV10-3	TRBJ1-3
ASTTTTASGNTIY	TRBV2	TRBJ1-3
ATRGQSNQPQH	TRBV28	TRBJ1-5